This TCR beta chain emerged from a study of blood T cell repertoires in COVID-19. About the study: T cells, B-cell-depleted T cells, or PBMCs provided the cDNA or gDNA that served as material.

Trimming stripped 1 base from V and 6 bases from J, with 9 bases between. The CDR3 spans 13 residues. Germline loops: CDR1 SGHAT, CDR2 FQNNGV. Profiling relied on immunoSEQ multiplex PCR, and the TCRdb table lists in-frame clones only, not all of them. Here the sample spans roughly 330,000 clones, around 86% being singletons. This clone appeared once. The chain is built from TRBV11-2 and TRBJ1-2; D might be TRBD1 (5 bases). The specimen was peripheral blood. This TCR came from a woman between 50 and 59 years old with acute or convalescent COVID-19. CDR3 sequence: CASSLGRVDGYTF. The CDR3 DNA sequence: TGTGCCAGCAGCTTAGGCAGGGTGGATGGCTACACCTTC.